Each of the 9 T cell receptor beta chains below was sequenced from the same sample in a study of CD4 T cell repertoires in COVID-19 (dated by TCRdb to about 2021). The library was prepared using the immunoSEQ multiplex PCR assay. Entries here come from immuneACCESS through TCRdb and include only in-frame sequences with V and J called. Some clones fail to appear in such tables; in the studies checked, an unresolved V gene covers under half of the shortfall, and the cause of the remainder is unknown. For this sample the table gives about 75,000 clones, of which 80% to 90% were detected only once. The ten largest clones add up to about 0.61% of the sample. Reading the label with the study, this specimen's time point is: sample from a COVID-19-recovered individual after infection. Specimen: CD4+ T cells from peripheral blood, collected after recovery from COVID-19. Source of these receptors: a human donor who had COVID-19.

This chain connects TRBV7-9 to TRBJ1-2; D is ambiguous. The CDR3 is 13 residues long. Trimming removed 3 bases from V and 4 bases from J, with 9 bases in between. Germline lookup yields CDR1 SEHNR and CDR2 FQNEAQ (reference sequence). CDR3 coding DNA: TGTGCCAGCAGCTTGGACTTTTCCTATGGCTACACCTTC. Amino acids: CASSLDFSYGYTF.

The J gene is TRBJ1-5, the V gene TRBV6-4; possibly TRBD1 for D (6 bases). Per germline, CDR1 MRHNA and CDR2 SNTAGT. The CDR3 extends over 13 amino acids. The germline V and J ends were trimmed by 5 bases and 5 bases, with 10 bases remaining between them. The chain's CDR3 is CASSLDSYQPQHF. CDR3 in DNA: TGTGCCAGCAGTCTGGACAGTTATCAGCCCCAGCATTTT.

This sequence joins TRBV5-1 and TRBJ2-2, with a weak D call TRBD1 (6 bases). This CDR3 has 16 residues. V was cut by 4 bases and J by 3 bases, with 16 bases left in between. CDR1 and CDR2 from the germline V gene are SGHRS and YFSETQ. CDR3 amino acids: CASSGDMGGDTGELFF. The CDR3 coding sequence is TGCGCCAGCAGCGGGGACATGGGCGGTGACACCGGGGAGCTGTTTTTT.

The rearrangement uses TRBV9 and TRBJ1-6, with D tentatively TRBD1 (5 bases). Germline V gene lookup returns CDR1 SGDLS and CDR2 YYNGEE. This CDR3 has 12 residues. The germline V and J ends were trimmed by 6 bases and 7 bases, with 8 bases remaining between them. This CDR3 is CASKGRNSPLHF. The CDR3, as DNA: TGTGCCAGCAAGGGGCGAAATTCACCCCTCCACTTT.

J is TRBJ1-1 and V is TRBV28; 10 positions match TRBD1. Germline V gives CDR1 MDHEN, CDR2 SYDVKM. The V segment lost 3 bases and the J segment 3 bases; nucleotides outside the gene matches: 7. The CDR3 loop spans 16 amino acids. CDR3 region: CASSFPGQGSDTEAFF. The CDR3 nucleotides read TGTGCCAGCAGTTTTCCGGGACAGGGGTCGGACACTGAAGCTTTCTTT.

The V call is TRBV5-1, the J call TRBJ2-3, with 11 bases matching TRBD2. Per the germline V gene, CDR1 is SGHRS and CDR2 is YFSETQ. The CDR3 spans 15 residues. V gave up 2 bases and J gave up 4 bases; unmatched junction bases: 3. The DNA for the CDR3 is TGCGCCAGCAGCTTTAGCGGGAGGGCCCCAGATACGCAGTATTTT. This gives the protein CASSFSGRAPDTQYF. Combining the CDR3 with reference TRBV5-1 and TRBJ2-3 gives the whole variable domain KAGVTQTPRYLIKTRGQQVTLSCSPISGHRSVSWYQQTPGQGLQFLFEYFSETQRNKGNFPGRFSGRQFSNSRSEMNVSTLELGDSALYLCASSFSGRAPDTQYFGPGTRLTVL.

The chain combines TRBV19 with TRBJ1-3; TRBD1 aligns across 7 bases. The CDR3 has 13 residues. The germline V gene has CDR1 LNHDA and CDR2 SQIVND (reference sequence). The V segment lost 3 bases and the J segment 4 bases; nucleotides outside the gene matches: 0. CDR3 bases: TGTGCCAGTAGTATGGACAGGGGAAACACCATATATTTT. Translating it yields CASSMDRGNTIYF.

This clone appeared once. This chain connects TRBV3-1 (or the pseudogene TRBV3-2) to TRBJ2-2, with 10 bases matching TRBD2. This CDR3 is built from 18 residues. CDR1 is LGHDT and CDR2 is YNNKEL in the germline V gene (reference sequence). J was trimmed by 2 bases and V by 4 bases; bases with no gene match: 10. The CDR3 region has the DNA TGTGCCAGCAGCCTCCCCCTAGCGGGAGAGATCAACACCGGGGAGCTGTTTTTT. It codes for CASSLPLAGEINTGELFF.

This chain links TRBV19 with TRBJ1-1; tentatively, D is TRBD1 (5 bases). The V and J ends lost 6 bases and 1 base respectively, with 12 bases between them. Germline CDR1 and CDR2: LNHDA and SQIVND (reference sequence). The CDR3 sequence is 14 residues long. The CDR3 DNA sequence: TGTGCCAGTAGCTCCGGGACGGGGAACACTGAAGCTTTCTTT. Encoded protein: CASSSGTGNTEAFF.